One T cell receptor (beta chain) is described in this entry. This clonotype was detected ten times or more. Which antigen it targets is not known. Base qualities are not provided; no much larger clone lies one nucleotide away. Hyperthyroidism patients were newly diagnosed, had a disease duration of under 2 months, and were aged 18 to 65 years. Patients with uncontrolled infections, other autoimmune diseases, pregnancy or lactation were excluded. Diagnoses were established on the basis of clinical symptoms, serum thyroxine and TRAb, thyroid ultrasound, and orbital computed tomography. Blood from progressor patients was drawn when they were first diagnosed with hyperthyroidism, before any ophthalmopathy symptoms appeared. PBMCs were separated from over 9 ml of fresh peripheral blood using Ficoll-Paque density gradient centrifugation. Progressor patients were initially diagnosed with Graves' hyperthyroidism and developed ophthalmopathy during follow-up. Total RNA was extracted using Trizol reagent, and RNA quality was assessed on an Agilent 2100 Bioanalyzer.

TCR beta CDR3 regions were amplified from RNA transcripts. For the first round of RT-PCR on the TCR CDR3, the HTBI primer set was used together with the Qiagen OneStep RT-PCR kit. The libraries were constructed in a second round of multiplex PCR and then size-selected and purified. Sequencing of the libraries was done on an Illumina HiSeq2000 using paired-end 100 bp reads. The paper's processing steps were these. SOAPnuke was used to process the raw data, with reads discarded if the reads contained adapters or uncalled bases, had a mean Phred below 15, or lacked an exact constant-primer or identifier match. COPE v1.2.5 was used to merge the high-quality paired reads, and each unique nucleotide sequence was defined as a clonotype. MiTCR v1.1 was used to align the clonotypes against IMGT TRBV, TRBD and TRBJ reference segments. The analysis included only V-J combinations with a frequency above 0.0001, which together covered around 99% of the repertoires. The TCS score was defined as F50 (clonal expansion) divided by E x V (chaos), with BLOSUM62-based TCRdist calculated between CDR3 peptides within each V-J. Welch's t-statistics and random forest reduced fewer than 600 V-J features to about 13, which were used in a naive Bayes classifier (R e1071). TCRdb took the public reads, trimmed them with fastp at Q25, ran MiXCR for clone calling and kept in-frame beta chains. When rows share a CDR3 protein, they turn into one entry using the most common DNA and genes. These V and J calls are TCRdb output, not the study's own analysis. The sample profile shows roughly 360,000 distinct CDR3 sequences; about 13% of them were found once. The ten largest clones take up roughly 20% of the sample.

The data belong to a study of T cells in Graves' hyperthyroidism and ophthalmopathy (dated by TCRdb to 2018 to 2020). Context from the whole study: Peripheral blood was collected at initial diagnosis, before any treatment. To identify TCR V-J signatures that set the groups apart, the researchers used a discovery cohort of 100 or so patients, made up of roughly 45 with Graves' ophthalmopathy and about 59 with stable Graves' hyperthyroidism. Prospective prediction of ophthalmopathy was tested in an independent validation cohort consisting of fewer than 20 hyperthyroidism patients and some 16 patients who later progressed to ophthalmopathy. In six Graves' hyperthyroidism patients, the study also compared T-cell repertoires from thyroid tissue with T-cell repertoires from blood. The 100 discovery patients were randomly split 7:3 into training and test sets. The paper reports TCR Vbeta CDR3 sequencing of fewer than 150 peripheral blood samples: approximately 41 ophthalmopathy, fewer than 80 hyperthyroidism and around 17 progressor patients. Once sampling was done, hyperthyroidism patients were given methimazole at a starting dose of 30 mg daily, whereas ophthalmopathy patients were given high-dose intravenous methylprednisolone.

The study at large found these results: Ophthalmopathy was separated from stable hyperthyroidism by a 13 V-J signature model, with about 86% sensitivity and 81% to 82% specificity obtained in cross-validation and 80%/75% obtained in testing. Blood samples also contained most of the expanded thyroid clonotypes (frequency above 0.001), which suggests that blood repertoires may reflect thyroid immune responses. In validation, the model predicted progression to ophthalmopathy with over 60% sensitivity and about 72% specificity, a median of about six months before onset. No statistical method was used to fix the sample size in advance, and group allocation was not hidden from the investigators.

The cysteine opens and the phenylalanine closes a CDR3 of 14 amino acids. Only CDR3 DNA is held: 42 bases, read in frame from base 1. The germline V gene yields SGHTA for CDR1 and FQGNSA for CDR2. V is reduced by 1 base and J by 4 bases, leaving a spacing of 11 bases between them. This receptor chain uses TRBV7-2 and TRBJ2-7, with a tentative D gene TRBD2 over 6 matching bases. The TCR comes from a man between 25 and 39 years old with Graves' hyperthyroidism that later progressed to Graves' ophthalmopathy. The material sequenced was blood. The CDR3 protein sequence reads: CASSLVSGAYEQYF. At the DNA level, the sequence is TGTGCCAGCAGCTTAGTTAGCGGAGCGTACGAGCAGTACTTC.